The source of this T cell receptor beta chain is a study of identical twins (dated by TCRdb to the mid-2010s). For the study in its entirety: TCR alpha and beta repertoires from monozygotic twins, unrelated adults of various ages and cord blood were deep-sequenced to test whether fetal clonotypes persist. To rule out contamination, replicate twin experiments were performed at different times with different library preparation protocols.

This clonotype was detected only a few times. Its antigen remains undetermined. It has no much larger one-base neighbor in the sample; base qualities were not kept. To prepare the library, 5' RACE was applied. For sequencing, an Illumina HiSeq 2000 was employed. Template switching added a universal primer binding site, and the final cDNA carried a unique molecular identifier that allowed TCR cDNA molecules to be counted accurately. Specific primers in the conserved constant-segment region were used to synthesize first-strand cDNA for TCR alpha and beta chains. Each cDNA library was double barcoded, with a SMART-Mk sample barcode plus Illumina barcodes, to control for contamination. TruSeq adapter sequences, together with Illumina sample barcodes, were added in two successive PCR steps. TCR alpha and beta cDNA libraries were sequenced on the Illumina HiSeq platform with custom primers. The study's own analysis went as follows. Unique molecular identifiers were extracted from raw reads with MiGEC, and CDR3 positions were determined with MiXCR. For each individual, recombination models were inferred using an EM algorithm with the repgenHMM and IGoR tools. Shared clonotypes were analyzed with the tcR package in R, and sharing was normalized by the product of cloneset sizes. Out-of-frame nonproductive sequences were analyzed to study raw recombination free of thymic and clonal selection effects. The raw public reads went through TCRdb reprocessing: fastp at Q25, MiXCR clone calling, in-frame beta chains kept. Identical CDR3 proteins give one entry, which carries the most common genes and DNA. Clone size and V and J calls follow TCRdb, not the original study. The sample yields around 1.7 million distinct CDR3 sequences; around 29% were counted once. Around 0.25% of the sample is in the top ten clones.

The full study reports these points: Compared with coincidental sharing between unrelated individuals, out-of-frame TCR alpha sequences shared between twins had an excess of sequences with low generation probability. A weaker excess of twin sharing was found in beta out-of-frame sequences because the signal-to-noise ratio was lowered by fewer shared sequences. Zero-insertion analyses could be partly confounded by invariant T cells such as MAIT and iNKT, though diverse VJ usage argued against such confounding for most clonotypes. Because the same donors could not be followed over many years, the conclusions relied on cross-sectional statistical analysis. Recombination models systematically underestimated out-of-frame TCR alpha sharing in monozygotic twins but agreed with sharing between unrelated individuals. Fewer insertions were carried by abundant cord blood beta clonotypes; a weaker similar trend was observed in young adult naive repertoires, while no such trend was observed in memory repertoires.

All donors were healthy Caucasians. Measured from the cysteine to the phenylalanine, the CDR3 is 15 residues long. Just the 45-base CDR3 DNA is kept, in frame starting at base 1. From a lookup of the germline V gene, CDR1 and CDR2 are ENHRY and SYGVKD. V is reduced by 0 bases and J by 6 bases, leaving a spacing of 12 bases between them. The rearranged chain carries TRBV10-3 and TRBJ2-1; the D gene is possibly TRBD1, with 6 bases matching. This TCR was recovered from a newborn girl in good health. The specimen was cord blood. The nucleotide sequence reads TGTGCCATCAGTGAGTCCAGGACAGTCTCCAATGAGCAGTTCTTC. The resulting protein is CAISESRTVSNEQFF.